These T cell receptor beta chains were read from a single sample in a study of response to subunit inactivated influenza vaccine. TCRdb called the RT-PCR reads again in MiXCR, with one record for every CDR3 protein. The sample lists more than 200,000 distinct CDR3 sequences, 10% to 15% occurring once. The sample consisted of non-naive T cells sorted from PBMCs, taken roughly 15 days before vaccination. These receptors were collected from a man aged 50 to 60 who received an inactivated influenza vaccine. Each CDR3 is given with its conserved first and last residue.

v_gene	j_gene	CDR3aa
TRBV7-6	TRBJ1-1	CASSTTGGSEAFF
TRBV29-1	TRBJ2-5	CSHKGETQYF
TRBV25-1	TRBJ1-2	CASSEGQGAWGYTF
TRBV20-1	TRBJ1-5	CSAPKGQGAQPQHF
TRBV7-2	TRBJ2-7	CASSLAQGAYYEQYF
TRBV25-1	TRBJ1-1	CASSEFRGSDATEAFF
TRBV7-2	TRBJ2-7	CASSQGPLAYEQYF
TRBV5-1	TRBJ1-4	CASSLGEGEKLFF
TRBV12-3/TRBV12-4	TRBJ2-3	CASCPGTSGGFTDTQYF
TRBV3-1	TRBJ2-7	CASSQARGSIYEQYF
TRBV29-1	TRBJ2-7	CSVSRDYYEQYF
TRBV28	TRBJ2-1	CASSSFRGGFF
TRBV12-3/TRBV12-4	TRBJ1-1	CASSLKENTEAFF
TRBV10-3	TRBJ1-1	CAISGPGAVEAFF
TRBV11-1	TRBJ2-1	CASSDPGTSGRKKNEQFF
TRBV5-4	TRBJ2-1	CASSKQENEQFF
TRBV7-6	TRBJ2-7	CASSSSGGGEEQYF
TRBV7-8	TRBJ2-3	CASSLDRQRTDTQYF